The source of this T cell receptor beta chain is a study of shared clonotypes between healthy human individuals. Study as a whole: Donors, aged 18 to 49, were a couple of women and a few men. Study outcomes and limitations: Collection of samples was limited to blood; tissue repertoires likely differ. Among donors, sharing of clonotypes was expected to be affected by sequencing depth.

In the case of this clone: Its antigen is not identified.

Assay used: immunoSEQ multiplex PCR; TCRdb lists only in-frame clones, some missing. The data hold about 480,000 clones, with 79% observed a single time. All of the donors resided in Nashville, Tennessee, and each was a Caucasian adult. Germline V gene data show CDR1 as SGHRS and CDR2 as YFSETQ. Trimming removed 4 bases from V and 5 bases from J; junction bases left unmatched: 11. The CDR3 length is 16 residues. The sequencing sample was made of PBMCs. The chain joins TRBV5-1 to TRBJ2-7; 11 bases align to TRBD2. The origin of this receptor is a woman aged 35 to 49 in good health. Some clones in this sample may be carry-over from other donors' samples. The DNA for the CDR3 is TGCGCCAGCAGCCCGGTTACTAGCGGGAGAGGGGACGAGCAGTACTTC. Protein sequence: CASSPVTSGRGDEQYF.